This TCR beta chain is from a study of OX40 agonist ivuxolimab in advanced cancers. Study information: Hepatocellular carcinoma, melanoma, renal cell or head and neck cancer was diagnosed in the dose-escalation patients.

V was trimmed by 5 bases and J by 3 bases, leaving 16 bases between them. The CDR3 loop spans 16 amino acids. Germline loops: CDR1 SGHTA, CDR2 FQGNSA. The table came from immunoSEQ multiplex PCR; TCRdb's copy has only in-frame clones and leaves some out. Of more than 60,000 clones listed, 85% are singletons. The receptor's source is an adult with an advanced solid tumor such as melanoma, head and neck, liver or kidney cancer. The genes are TRBV7-2 and TRBJ1-4, with D perhaps matching TRBD1 (6 bases). Specimen: CD4+ or CD8+ T cells sorted from blood, collected in a trial of the OX40 agonist ivuxolimab. CDR3 nucleotide sequence: TGTGCCAGCAGCACGCACCTGGACAGCTCTAATGAAAAACTGTTTTTT. Amino acid sequence: CASSTHLDSSNEKLFF.